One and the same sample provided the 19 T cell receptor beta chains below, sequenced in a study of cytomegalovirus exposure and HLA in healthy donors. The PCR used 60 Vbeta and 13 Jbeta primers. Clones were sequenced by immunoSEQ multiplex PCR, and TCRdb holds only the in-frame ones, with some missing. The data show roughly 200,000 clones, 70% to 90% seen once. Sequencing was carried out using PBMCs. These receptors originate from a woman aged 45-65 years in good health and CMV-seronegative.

In nucleotides, the CDR3 is TGTGCCAGCACCCCGGGGAAGAATAGCAATCAGCCCCAGCATTTT. Protein sequence: CASTPGKNSNQPQHF. V gene TRBV6-5 combines with J gene TRBJ1-5; D remains ambiguous. Germline lookup yields CDR1 MNHEY and CDR2 SVGAGI. This CDR3 comprises 15 residues. V lost 7 bases and J lost 0, with 13 bases in between.

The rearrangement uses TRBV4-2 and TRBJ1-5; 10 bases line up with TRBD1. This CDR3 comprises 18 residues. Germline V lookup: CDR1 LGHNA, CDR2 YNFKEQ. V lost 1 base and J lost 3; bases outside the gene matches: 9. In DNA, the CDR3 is TGTGCCAGCAGCCAAGGAACCGGGACAGGGGATATCAATCAGCCCCAGCATTTT. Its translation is CASSQGTGTGDINQPQHF.

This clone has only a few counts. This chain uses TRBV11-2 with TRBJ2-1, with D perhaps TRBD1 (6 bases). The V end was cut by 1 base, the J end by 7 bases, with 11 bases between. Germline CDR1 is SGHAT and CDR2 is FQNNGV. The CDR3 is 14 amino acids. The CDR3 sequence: CASSLAQDRNEQFF. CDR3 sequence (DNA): TGTGCCAGCAGCTTAGCTCAGGACAGAAATGAGCAGTTCTTC. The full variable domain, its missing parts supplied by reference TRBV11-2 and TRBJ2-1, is EAGVAQSPRYKIIEKRQSVAFWCNPISGHATLYWYQQILGQGPKLLIQFQNNGVVDDSQLPKDRFSAERLKGVDSTLKIQPAKLEDSAVYLCASSLAQDRNEQFFGPGTRLTVL.

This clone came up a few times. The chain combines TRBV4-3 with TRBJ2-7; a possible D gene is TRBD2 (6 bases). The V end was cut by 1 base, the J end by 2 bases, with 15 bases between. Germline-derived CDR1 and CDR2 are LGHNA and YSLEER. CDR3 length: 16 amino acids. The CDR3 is CASSQGHGDSPYEQYF. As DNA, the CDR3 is TGCGCCAGCAGCCAAGGGCATGGGGACTCCCCCTACGAGCAGTACTTC.

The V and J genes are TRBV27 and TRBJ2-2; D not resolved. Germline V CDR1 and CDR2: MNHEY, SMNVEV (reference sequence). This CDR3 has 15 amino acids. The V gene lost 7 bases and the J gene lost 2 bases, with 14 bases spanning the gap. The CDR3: CASMSGWRNTGELFF. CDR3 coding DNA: TGTGCCAGCATGAGTGGATGGAGAAACACCGGGGAGCTGTTTTTT.

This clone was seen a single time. This CDR3 is CASSLEASLNEQFF. The CDR3 DNA reads as TGCGCCAGCAGCTTGGAAGCTAGTCTAAATGAGCAGTTCTTC. This chain connects TRBV5-1 to TRBJ2-1; D ambiguous. V was shortened by 0 bases and J by 7 bases, with 11 bases between the two germline ends. The CDR3 covers 14 residues. The germline CDR1 and CDR2 sequences are SGHRS and YFSETQ. Full variable domain (remainder filled in from reference TRBV5-1 and TRBJ2-1): KAGVTQTPRYLIKTRGQQVTLSCSPISGHRSVSWYQQTPGQGLQFLFEYFSETQRNKGNFPGRFSGRQFSNSRSEMNVSTLELGDSALYLCASSLEASLNEQFFGPGTRLTVL.

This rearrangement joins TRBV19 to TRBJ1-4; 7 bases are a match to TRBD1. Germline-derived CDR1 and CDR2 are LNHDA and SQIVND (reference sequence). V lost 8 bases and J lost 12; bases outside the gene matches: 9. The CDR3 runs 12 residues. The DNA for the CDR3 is TGTGCCAGTGAAGGACAGGTCGCGGAACTGTTTTTT. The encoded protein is CASEGQVAELFF.

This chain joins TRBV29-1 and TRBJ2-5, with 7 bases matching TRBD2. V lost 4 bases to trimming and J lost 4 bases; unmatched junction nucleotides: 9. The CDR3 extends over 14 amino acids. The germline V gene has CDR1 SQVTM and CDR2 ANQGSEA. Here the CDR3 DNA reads TGCAGCGTTGGGCGGGAGTGGGCGCCAGAGACCCAGTACTTC. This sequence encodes CSVGREWAPETQYF.

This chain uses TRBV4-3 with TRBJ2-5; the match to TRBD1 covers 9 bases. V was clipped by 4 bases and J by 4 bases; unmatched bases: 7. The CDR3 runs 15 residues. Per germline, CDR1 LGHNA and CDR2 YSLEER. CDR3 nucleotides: TGCGCCAGCAGCCCTCGAGCGGACAGGGGAGAGACCCAGTACTTC. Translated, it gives CASSPRADRGETQYF.

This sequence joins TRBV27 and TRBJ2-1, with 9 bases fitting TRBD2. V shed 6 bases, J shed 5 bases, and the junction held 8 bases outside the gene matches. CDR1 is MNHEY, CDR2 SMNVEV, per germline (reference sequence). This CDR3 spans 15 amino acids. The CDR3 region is CASRSGGRANNEQFF. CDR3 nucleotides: TGTGCCAGCAGGAGTGGCGGGAGGGCGAACAATGAGCAGTTCTTC.

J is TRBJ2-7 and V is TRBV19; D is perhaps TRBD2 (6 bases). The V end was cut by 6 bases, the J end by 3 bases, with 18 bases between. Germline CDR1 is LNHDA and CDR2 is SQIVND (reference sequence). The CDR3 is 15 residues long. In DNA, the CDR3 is TGTGCCAGTAGCCCGGTGGCTAGCGAATACTACGAGCAGTACTTC. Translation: CASSPVASEYYEQYF.

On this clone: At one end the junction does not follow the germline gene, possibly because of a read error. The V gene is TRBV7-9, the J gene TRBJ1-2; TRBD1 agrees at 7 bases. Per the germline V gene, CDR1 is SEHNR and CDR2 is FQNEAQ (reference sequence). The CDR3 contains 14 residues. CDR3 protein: CSSSSGQGGGGYTF. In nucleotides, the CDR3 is TGTTCCAGCAGCTCGGGCCAGGGGGGAGGAGGCTACACCTTC.

Here the CDR3 DNA reads TGTGCCAGCAGTGAATATCCCCCTGGGGGGGCGGCCGGGGAGCTGTTTTTT. Its translation is CASSEYPPGGAAGELFF. This chain connects TRBV25-1 to TRBJ2-2; weak D call: TRBD2 (7 bases). Germline CDR1 and CDR2: MGHDK and SYGVNS. V dropped 0 bases and J dropped 6 bases, with 17 bases sitting between them. The CDR3 is made up of 17 amino acids. The whole variable domain, filled in from reference TRBV25-1 and TRBJ2-2, reads EADIYQTPRYLVIGTGKKITLECSQTMGHDKMYWYQQDPGMELHLIHYSYGVNSTEKGDLSSESTVSRIRTEHFPLTLESARPSHTSQYLCASSEYPPGGAAGELFFGEGSRLTVL.

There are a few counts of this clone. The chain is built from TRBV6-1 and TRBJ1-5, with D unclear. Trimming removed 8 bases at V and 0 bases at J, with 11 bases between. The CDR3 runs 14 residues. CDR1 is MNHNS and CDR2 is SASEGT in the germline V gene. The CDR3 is CASSNTVSNQPQHF. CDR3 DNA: TGTGCCAGCTCGAATACGGTTAGCAATCAGCCCCAGCATTTT.

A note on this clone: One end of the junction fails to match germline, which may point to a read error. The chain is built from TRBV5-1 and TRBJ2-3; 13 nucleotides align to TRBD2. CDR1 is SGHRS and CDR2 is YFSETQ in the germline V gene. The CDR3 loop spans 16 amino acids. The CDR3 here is CASSRTSGSGTDTQYF. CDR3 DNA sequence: TGTGCCAGCAGCCGGACTAGCGGGAGCGGCACAGATACGCAGTATTTT.

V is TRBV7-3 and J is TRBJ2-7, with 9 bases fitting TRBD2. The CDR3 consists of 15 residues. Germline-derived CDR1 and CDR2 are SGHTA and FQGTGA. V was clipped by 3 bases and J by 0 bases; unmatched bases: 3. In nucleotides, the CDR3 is TGTGCCAGCAGCTTGACTAGCGGTACCTCCTACGAGCAGTACTTC. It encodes CASSLTSGTSYEQYF.

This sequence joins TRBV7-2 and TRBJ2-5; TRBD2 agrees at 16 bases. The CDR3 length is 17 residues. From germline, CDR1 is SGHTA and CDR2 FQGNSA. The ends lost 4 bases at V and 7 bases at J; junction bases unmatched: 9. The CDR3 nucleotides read TGTGCCAGCAGCTCGCAACCCGGGACTAGCGGGAGGGGGACCCAGTACTTC. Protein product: CASSSQPGTSGRGTQYF.

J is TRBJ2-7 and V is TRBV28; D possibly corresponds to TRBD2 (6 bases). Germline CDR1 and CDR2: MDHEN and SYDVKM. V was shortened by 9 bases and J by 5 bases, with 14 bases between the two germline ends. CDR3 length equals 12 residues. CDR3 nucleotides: TGTGCCAGTGGCGGAGGGCGGGACGAGCAGTACTTC. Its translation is CASGGGRDEQYF.

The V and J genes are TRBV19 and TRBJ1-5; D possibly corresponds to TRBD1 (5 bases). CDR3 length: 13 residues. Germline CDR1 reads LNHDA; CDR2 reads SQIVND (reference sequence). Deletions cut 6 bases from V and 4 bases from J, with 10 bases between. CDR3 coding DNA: TGTGCCAGTAGGAGACAGCCTAATCAGCCCCAGCATTTT. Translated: CASRRQPNQPQHF.